This TCR beta chain came from a study of T cells after posttransplantation cyclophosphamide. TCRdb keeps only in-frame clones here, not all; method: immunoSEQ multiplex PCR. The sample shows under 35,000 clones, about 90% of them seen only once. Cells defined as naive were viable CD3+CD4+ or CD3+CD8+ and CCR7+CD45RA+CD45RO-CD95-CD27+CD28+. The germline gives CDR1 SGHNT, CDR2 YYREEE (reference sequence). The CDR3 spans 11 residues. Trimming shortened V by 6 bases and J by 6 bases, and 10 bases separated the two germline ends. Sequencing used naive CD4+ T cells sorted from PBMCs. This TCR was sampled from a woman aged 55-69 years in good health, CMV-negative, and a related stem cell transplant donor. The chain couples TRBV5-4 to TRBJ2-7; weak D call: TRBD1 (6 bases). CDR3 DNA sequence: TGTGCCAGCAAGGTGGGGGCCGAGCAGTACTTC. It codes for CASKVGAEQYF. The variable domain in full, with the rest retrieved from reference TRBV5-4 and TRBJ2-7, is ETGVTQSPTHLIKTRGQQVTLRCSSQSGHNTVSWYQQALGQGPQFIFQYYREEENGRGNFPPRFSGLQFPNYSSELNVNALELDDSALYLCASKVGAEQYFGPGTRLTVT.